These 16 T cell receptor beta chains were sequenced from one sample in a study of cytomegalovirus exposure and HLA in healthy donors. Only in-frame clones appear in the TCRdb table, and some are missing; sequencing was by immunoSEQ multiplex PCR. The data show around 71,000 clones, approximately 93% seen once. The sequenced sample was PBMCs. These receptors came from a man aged 18 to 29 in good health and CMV-seropositive.

CDR3 region: CASSLAGGTLGIQYF. The CDR3 DNA follows: TGCGCCAGCAGCTTGGCCGGGGGTACTCTCGGCATTCAGTACTTC. This rearrangement joins TRBV5-1 to TRBJ2-4; perhaps TRBD2 as D (6 bases). In germline, CDR1 is SGHRS, CDR2 YFSETQ. This CDR3 region has 15 residues. V was shortened by 0 bases and J by 9 bases, with 16 bases between the two germline ends.

This sequence joins TRBV6-5 and TRBJ2-7; 8 nucleotides align to TRBD1. Germline V gene data show CDR1 as MNHEY and CDR2 as SVGAGI. V shed 7 bases, J shed 6 bases, and the junction held 8 bases outside the gene matches. The CDR3 covers 13 residues. In DNA form, the CDR3 reads TGTGCCAGCACTAGGACAGGGAGTGTCGAGCAGTACTTC. This sequence encodes CASTRTGSVEQYF.

The V gene is TRBV7-9, the J gene TRBJ2-3, with D perhaps matching TRBD1 (7 bases). Trimming stripped 3 bases from V and 2 bases from J, with 21 bases between. The V gene's germline CDR1 is SEHNR and CDR2 FQNEAQ (reference sequence). The CDR3 is made up of 18 amino acids. CDR3 DNA: TGTGCCAGCAGCTTCGCCCCAGGGGGGAGGCACTACACAGATACGCAGTATTTT. Its protein product is CASSFAPGGRHYTDTQYF.

The gene calls are TRBV7-9 and TRBJ2-1; 12 nucleotides agree with TRBD2. Germline trimming cut 4 bases from V and 1 base from J; bases unmatched to any gene: 8. The CDR3 length is 18 residues. The germline gives CDR1 SEHNR, CDR2 FQNEAQ (reference sequence). This CDR3 reads CASSSGLAGRDSYNEQFF. The CDR3 region has the DNA TGTGCCAGCAGCTCCGGACTAGCGGGGCGAGATTCCTACAATGAGCAGTTCTTC.

This clone appeared once. The genes are TRBV5-1 and TRBJ2-1, with TRBD2 matching 7 bases. The junction had 10 bases not matched to a gene; V was cut back by 1 base and J by 6 bases. There are 16 residues in the CDR3. Per the germline V gene, CDR1 is SGHRS and CDR2 is YFSETQ. CDR3 sequence: CASSLWGGKVGNEQFF. The CDR3 bases are TGCGCCAGCAGCTTGTGGGGGGGAAAAGTCGGCAATGAGCAGTTCTTC.

The V and J genes are TRBV7-9 and TRBJ2-3; D is perhaps TRBD1 (5 bases). Germline V gene sequence: CDR1 SEHNR, CDR2 FQNEAQ (reference sequence). The CDR3 contains 16 residues. V lost 5 bases and J lost 2, with 17 bases in between. CDR3 bases: TGTGCCAGCAGCGACAGATCTCTTACCCCCACAGATACGCAGTATTTT. Protein sequence: CASSDRSLTPTDTQYF.

V is TRBV5-1 and J is TRBJ1-3, with TRBD1 matching 12 bases. The V gene's germline CDR1 is SGHRS and CDR2 YFSETQ. The CDR3 sequence is 15 residues long. The V gene end was trimmed by 4 bases and the J gene end by 7 bases; junction bases not matched to a gene: 6. CDR3 amino acids: CASSRTGTGGNTIYF. CDR3 DNA sequence: TGCGCCAGCAGCCGTACCGGGACAGGGGGCAACACCATATATTTT.

The chain carries TRBV7-9 and TRBJ2-5; weak D call: TRBD1 (5 bases). The V and J ends lost 4 bases and 3 bases respectively, with 18 bases between them. CDR3 length: 16 amino acids. The germline V gene encodes CDR1 SEHNR and CDR2 FQNEAQ (reference sequence). As DNA, the CDR3 is TGTGCCAGCAGCTCGGGCCTACAGGAAAAAAAAGAGACCCAGTACTTC. This translates into CASSSGLQEKKETQYF. Full variable domain (outside the CDR3, taken from reference TRBV7-9 and TRBJ2-5): DTGVSQNPRHKITKRGQNVTFRCDPISEHNRLYWYRQTLGQGPEFLTYFQNEAQLEKSRLLSDRFSAERPKGSFSTLEIQRTEQGDSAMYLCASSSGLQEKKETQYFGPGTRLLVL.

CDR3 bases: TGTGCCAGCAGCTCTTATACTAGCGCCGGTTTGCAAAAACTGTTTTTT. Protein sequence: CASSSYTSAGLQKLFF. The chain links TRBV5-4 to TRBJ1-4, with D unresolved. In germline, CDR1 is SGHNT, CDR2 YYREEE (reference sequence). The CDR3 loop spans 16 amino acids. The germline V and J ends were trimmed by 3 bases and 9 bases, with 21 bases remaining between them.

The sample holds one count of this clone. The J gene is TRBJ1-5, the V gene TRBV7-9; 8 nucleotides agree with TRBD1. Germline CDR1 reads SEHNR; CDR2 reads FQNEAQ (reference sequence). Trimming cost V 5 bases and J 2 bases; bases outside gene matches: 5. The length of the CDR3 is 15 residues. CDR3 sequence reads: CASSPPQGGNQPQHF. As DNA, the CDR3 is TGTGCCAGCAGCCCCCCACAGGGGGGCAATCAGCCCCAGCATTTT.

The chain has TRBV7-6 and TRBJ2-5, with 10 bases matching TRBD2. The CDR3 has 18 residues. Germline V gene data show CDR1 as SGHVS and CDR2 as FNYEAQ. V dropped 2 bases and J dropped 1; count of bases not matched to a gene: 10. In nucleotides, the CDR3 is TGTGCCAGCAGCTTAACGACTAGCGGGTCACAACTCCAAGAGACCCAGTACTTC. This translates into CASSLTTSGSQLQETQYF.

The V gene is TRBV4-1, the J gene TRBJ2-2; the D gene is possibly TRBD1 (5 bases). Looked up from germline, CDR1 is MGHRA and CDR2 is YSYEKL. The V and J ends lost 6 bases and 4 bases respectively, with 15 bases between them. The CDR3 has 15 residues. The CDR3 bases are TGCGCCAGCAGTCCAGGGATTGGGCGCACCGGGGAGCTGTTTTTT. This encodes CASSPGIGRTGELFF.

V is TRBV4-1 and J is TRBJ1-2, with no clear D. This CDR3 comprises 17 residues. V shed 2 bases and J shed 2 bases, with 18 bases lying between them. Germline V gene sequence: CDR1 MGHRA, CDR2 YSYEKL. Written as DNA, the CDR3 is TGCGCCAGCAGCCAACCAGAGAGAGGGAGGGCAAACTATGGCTACACCTTC. Translating it yields CASSQPERGRANYGYTF.

This chain joins TRBV5-4 and TRBJ2-2; weak D call: TRBD2 (6 bases). V lost 0 bases and J 5 bases, leaving 11 bases between the germline ends. Germline lookup yields CDR1 SGHNT and CDR2 YYREEE (reference sequence). The CDR3 is 15 residues long. CDR3 sequence reads: CASSLAAGSTGELFF. The CDR3 coding sequence is TGTGCCAGCAGCTTGGCCGCGGGGTCGACCGGGGAGCTGTTTTTT. The whole variable domain, filled in from reference TRBV5-4 and TRBJ2-2, reads ETGVTQSPTHLIKTRGQQVTLRCSSQSGHNTVSWYQQALGQGPQFIFQYYREEENGRGNFPPRFSGLQFPNYSSELNVNALELDDSALYLCASSLAAGSTGELFFGEGSRLTVL.

The CDR3: CASSQLRTGEAYEQYF. The CDR3 coding sequence is TGCGCCAGCAGCCAATTACGGACAGGGGAGGCATACGAGCAGTACTTC. The genes are TRBV4-1 and TRBJ2-7; 9 bases are shared with TRBD1. Losses at the gene ends were 2 bases for V and 4 bases for J; bases not matched to a gene: 9. Germline V gene sequence: CDR1 MGHRA, CDR2 YSYEKL. The CDR3 is 16 amino acids.

The chain links TRBV27 to TRBJ2-7; a weak D match, TRBD1 (6 bases). This CDR3 comprises 13 residues. Trimming took 5 bases from V and 3 from J, leaving 11 bases between them. The germline V gene has CDR1 MNHEY and CDR2 SMNVEV (reference sequence). CDR3 amino acids: CASSADRNYEQYF. The DNA for the CDR3 is TGTGCCAGCAGTGCCGACAGGAACTACGAGCAGTACTTC.